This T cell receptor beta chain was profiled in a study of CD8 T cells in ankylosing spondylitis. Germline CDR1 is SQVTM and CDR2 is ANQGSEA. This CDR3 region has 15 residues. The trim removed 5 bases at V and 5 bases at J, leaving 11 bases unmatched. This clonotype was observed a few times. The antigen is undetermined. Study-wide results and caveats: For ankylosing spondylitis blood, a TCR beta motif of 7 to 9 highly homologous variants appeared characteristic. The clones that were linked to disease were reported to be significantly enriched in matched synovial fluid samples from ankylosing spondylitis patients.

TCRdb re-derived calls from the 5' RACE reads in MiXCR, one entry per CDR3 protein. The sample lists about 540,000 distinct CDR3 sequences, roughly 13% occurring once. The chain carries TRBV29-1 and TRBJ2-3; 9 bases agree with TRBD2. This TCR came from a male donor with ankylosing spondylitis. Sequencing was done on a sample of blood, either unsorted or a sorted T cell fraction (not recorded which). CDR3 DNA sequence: TGCAGCGTTAGCCTTTTTAGCGGGAGTGAAGATACGCAGTATTTT. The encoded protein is CSVSLFSGSEDTQYF.